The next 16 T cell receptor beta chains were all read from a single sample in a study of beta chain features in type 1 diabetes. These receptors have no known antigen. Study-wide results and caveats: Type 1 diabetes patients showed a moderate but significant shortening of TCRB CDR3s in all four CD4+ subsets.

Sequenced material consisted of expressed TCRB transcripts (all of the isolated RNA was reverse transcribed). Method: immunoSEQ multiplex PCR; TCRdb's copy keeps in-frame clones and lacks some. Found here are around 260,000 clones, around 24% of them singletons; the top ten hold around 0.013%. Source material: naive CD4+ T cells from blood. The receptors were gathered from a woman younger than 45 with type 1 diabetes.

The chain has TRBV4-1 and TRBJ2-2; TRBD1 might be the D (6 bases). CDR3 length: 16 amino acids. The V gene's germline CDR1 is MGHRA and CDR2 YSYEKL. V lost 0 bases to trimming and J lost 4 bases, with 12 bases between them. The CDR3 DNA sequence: TGCGCCAGCAGCCAAGATCCGGACAGTTCCACCGGGGAGCTGTTTTTT. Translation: CASSQDPDSSTGELFF.

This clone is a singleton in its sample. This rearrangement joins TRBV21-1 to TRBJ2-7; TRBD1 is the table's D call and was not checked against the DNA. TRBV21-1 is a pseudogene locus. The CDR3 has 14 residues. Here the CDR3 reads CASSVGQSLYEQYF. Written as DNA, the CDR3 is TGTGCCAGCAGCGTCGGACAGTCGCTCTACGAGCAGTACTTC.

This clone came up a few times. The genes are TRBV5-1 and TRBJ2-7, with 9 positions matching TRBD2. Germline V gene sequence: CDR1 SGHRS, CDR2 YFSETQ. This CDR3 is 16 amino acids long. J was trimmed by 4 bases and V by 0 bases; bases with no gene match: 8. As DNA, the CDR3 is TGCGCCAGCAGCTTGGCCGTTGCTAGCGGGATGTACGAGCAGTACTTC. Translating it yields CASSLAVASGMYEQYF.

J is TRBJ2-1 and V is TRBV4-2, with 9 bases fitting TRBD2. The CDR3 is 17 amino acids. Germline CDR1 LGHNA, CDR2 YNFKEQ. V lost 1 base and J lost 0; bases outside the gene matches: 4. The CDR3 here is CASSQVSSGVSYNEQFF. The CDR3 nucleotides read TGTGCCAGCAGCCAAGTGTCTAGCGGGGTCTCCTACAATGAGCAGTTCTTC.

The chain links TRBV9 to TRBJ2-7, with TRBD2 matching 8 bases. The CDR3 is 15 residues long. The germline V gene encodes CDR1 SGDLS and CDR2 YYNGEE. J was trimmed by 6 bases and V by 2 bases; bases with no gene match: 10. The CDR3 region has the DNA TGTGCCAGCAGCGTTTTATCGGGAGGGCCCGGCGAGCAGTACTTC. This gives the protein CASSVLSGGPGEQYF.

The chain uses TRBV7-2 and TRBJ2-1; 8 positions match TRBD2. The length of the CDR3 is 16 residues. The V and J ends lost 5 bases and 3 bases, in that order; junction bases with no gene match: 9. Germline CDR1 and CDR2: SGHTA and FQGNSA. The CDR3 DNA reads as TGTGCCAGCAGCCCCCCGGGACTAGATTTCTACAATGAGCAGTTCTTC. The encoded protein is CASSPPGLDFYNEQFF.

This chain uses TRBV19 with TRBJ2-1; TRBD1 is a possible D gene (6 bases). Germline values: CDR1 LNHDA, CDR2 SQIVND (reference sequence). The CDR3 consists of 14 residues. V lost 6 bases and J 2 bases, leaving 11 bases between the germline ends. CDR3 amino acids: CASSPTGTYNEQFF. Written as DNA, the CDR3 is TGTGCCAGTAGCCCGACAGGAACCTACAATGAGCAGTTCTTC.

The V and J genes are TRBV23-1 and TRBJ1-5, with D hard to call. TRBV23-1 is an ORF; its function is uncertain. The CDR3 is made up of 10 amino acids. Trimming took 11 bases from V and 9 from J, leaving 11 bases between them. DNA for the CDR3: TGCGCCCAGGAGGTTCGGCCCCAGCATTTT. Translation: CAQEVRPQHF.

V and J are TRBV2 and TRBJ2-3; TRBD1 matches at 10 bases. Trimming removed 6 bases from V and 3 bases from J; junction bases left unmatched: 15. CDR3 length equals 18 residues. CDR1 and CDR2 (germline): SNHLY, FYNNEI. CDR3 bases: TGTGCCAGCAGACCCGGGACAGGGGTGGGCGGGATAACAGATACGCAGTATTTT. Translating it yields CASRPGTGVGGITDTQYF. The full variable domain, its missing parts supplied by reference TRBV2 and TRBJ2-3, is EPEVTQTPSHQVTQMGQEVILRCVPISNHLYFYWYRQILGQKVEFLVSFYNNEISEKSEIFDDQFSVERPDGSNFTLKIRSTKLEDSAMYFCASRPGTGVGGITDTQYFGPGTRLTVL.

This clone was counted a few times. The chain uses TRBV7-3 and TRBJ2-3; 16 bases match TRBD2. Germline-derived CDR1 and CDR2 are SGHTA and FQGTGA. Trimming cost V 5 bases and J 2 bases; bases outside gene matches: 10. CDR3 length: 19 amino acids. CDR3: CASSLGLAGGAMATDTQYF. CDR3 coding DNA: TGTGCCAGCAGCCTGGGACTAGCGGGAGGGGCGATGGCCACAGATACGCAGTATTTT.

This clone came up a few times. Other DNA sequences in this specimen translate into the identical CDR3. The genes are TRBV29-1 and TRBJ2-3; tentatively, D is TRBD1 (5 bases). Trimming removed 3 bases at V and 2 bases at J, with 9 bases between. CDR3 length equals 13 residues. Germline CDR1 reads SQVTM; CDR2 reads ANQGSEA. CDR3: CSVEGRVTDTQYF. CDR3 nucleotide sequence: TGCAGCGTTGAGGGCAGGGTCACAGATACGCAGTATTTT.

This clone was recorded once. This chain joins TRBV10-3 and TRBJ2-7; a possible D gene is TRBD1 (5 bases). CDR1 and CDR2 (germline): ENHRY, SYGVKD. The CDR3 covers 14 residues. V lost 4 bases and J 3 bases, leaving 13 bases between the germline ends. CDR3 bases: TGTGCCATCAGTGGGACATCATTTATCTACGAGCAGTACTTC. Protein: CAISGTSFIYEQYF.

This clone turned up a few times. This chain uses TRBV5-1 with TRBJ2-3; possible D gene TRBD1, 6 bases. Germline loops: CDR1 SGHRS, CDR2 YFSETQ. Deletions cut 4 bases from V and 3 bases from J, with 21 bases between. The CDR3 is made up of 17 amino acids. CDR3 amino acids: CASSPAGEADFTDTQYF. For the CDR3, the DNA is TGCGCCAGCAGCCCAGCAGGGGAAGCGGACTTTACAGATACGCAGTATTTT.

As DNA, the CDR3 is TGTGCCTGGAGTGTAGAGGCATACTATGGCTACACCTTC. Its translation: CAWSVEAYYGYTF. This chain joins TRBV30 and TRBJ1-2; unclear D gene. Trimming took 0 bases from V and 3 from J, leaving 8 bases between them. The CDR3 loop spans 13 amino acids. Germline V gives CDR1 GTSNPN, CDR2 SVGIG (reference sequence).

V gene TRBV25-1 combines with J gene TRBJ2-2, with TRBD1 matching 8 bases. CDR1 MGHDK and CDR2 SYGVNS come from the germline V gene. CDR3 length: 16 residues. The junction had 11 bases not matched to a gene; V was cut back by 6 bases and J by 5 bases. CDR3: CASSAGGQGETGELFF. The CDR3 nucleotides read TGTGCCAGCAGCGCCGGCGGACAGGGCGAAACCGGGGAGCTGTTTTTT.

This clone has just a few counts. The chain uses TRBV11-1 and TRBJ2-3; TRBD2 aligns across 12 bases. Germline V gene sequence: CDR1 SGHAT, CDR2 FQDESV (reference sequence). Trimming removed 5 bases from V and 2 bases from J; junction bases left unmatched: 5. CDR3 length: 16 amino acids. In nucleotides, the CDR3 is TGTGCCAGCAGCCTGGGGACTAGCGGGTACACAGATACGCAGTATTTT. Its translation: CASSLGTSGYTDTQYF.